This T cell receptor (beta chain) was identified during a study of blood T cells in healthy people across ages. Study details: Every two T cells gave about one barcoded beta molecule via template switching.

Germline trimming cut 6 bases from V and 4 bases from J; bases unmatched to any gene: 7. CDR3 length equals 14 residues. A second about 7 to 11 cycle PCR used barcoded and J-beta primers. Tagging of each cDNA molecule was performed by a template-switch adaptor with 12 random nucleotides. One entry per CDR3 protein, called by TCRdb with MiXCR from the 5' RACE reads. Of about 1.7 million distinct CDR3 sequences in the sample, under 30% were seen once. Study-wide findings and caveats: Naive T cell percentage and TCR beta diversity correlated strongly.

The sample holds a few counts of this clonotype. Its antigen is still unknown. The clonotype comes from a woman in her twenties or thirties in good health. The sequenced sample was blood. The chain recombines TRBV12-3 or TRBV12-4 with TRBJ1-1; 8 bases fit TRBD1. The DNA for the CDR3 is TGTGCCAGCAGAGGAGAAACAGGGGGCACTGAAGCTTTCTTT. It translates to CASRGETGGTEAFF.